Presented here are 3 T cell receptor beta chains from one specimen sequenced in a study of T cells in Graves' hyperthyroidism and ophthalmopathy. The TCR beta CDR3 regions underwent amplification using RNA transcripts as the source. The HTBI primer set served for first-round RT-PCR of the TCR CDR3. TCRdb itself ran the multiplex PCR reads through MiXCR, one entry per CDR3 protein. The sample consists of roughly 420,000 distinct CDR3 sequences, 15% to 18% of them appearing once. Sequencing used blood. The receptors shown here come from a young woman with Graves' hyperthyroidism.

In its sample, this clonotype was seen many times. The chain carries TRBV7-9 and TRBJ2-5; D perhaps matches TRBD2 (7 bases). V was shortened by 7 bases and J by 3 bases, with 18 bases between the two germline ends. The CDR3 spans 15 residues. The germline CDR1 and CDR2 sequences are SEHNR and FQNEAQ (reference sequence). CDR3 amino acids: CASTRYLGGEETQYF. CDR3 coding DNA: TGTGCCAGCACCCGGTACTTAGGGGGGGAAGAGACCCAGTACTTC.

CDR3 nucleotides: TGTGCCAGCAGCTTCCCGGGACAGGGAATTGAGGGCGGGGAGCTGTTTTTT. Translated: CASSFPGQGIEGGELFF. The chain combines TRBV9 with TRBJ2-2; 9 bases map to TRBD1. V gave up 4 bases and J gave up 7 bases; unmatched junction bases: 14. The CDR3 contains 17 residues. The germline CDR1 and CDR2 sequences are SGDLS and YYNGEE.

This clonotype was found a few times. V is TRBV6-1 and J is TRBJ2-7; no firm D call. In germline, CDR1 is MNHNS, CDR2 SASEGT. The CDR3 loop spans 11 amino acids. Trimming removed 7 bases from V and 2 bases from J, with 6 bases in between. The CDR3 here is CASTPPYEQYF. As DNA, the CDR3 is TGTGCCAGCACCCCCCCCTACGAGCAGTACTTC.